This TCR beta chain was documented in a study of prognosis after radiotherapy for stage I lung cancer. Germline CDR1 reads MNHEY; CDR2 reads SMNVEV (reference sequence). The V and J ends lost 5 bases and 0 bases respectively, with 11 bases between them. This CDR3 is 14 amino acids long. This clonotype was seen at least ten times. Two rounds of multiplex PCR amplified TCR beta CDR3 from genomic DNA. Primers targeting each individual TRBV and TRBJ gene were applied in first-round PCR. MiXCR, run by TCRdb on the multiplex PCR reads, gives a single entry per CDR3 protein. The sample holds 30,000 or so distinct CDR3 sequences; 25% to 40% are singletons and the top ten take roughly a third.

The V gene is TRBV27, the J gene TRBJ2-7, with D maybe TRBD2 (7 bases). This clonotype was obtained from a donor aged 50 or older with non-small cell lung cancer. Sequencing was performed on PBMCs, taken before or after stereotactic body radiation therapy (not recorded which). The CDR3 protein is CASSRGGSSYEQYF. In nucleotides, the CDR3 is TGTGCCAGCAGTAGGGGGGGGAGCTCCTACGAGCAGTACTTC.